The next 14 T cell receptor beta chains were all read from a single sample in a study of liver allograft versus peripheral blood T cells. Study background: Recipients' peripheral blood served as the comparator for T cell receptor repertoires in transplanted livers.

TCRdb passed the reads through MiXCR, listing each CDR3 protein once. The repertoire holds around 9,100 distinct CDR3 sequences, with approximately 15% as singletons. All receptors come from a human patient who had a liver transplant. The T cells may come from the graft donor.

This chain connects TRBV4-1 to TRBJ1-1, with D possibly TRBD1 on 6 matching bases. V lost 1 base, J lost 7 bases, and 16 bases lay in between. This CDR3 is 15 amino acids long. CDR1 and CDR2 from the germline V gene are MGHRA and YSYEKL. The CDR3 DNA reads as TGCGCCAGCAGCCAAGGATGGGAACAGGGTCGTGAAGCTTTCTTT. Residues: CASSQGWEQGREAFF.

By sample fraction, this clonotype is medium-sized. J is TRBJ1-6 and V is TRBV20-1, with TRBD1 matching 7 bases. V lost 0 bases, J lost 7 bases, and 9 bases stayed unmatched. CDR1 and CDR2 (germline): DFQATT, SNEGSKA (reference sequence). The CDR3 is 16 residues long. CDR3 amino acids: CSARDWAGGENSPLHF. In DNA form, the CDR3 reads TGCAGTGCTAGAGATTGGGCAGGGGGTGAGAATTCACCCCTCCACTTT.

This clonotype was seen only a few times. This chain links TRBV20-1 with TRBJ1-1; D is unresolved. V lost 3 bases and J 0 bases, leaving 8 bases between the germline ends. Germline values: CDR1 DFQATT, CDR2 SNEGSKA (reference sequence). This CDR3 has 13 amino acids. The CDR3 spells CSARMVVNTEAFF. DNA for the CDR3: TGCAGTGCTAGGATGGTTGTGAACACTGAAGCTTTCTTT.

The V and J genes are TRBV20-1 and TRBJ2-7; tentative D call: TRBD1 (6 bases). Germline V gene lookup returns CDR1 DFQATT and CDR2 SNEGSKA (reference sequence). The V and J ends lost 2 bases and 4 bases respectively, with 15 bases between them. This CDR3 comprises 14 residues. CDR3 nucleotides: TGCAGTGCTAGAATGACAGGACTTTGGTACGAGCAGTACTTC. Its protein is CSARMTGLWYEQYF.

This clonotype was observed a few times. This chain connects TRBV3-1 to TRBJ1-3; D call uncertain. This CDR3 has 16 residues. The germline V gene encodes CDR1 LGHDT and CDR2 YNNKEL (reference sequence). V was clipped by 2 bases and J by 0 bases, with 11 bases between them. The CDR3 nucleotides read TGTGCCAGCAGCCAATCCAGGAGCACCTCTGGAAACACCATATATTTT. Protein product: CASSQSRSTSGNTIYF.

The sample holds many counts of this clonotype. The V gene is TRBV30, the J gene TRBJ2-5, with TRBD2 identical over 10 bases. The V gene end was trimmed by 5 bases and the J gene end by 2 bases; junction bases not matched to a gene: 14. The CDR3 contains 17 residues. Germline V CDR1 and CDR2: GTSNPN, SVGIG (reference sequence). The CDR3 bases are TGTGCCTGGTCCGGGGGGACTAGCGTGATAATACAAGAGACCCAGTACTTC. It translates to CAWSGGTSVIIQETQYF. Variable domain in full (rest from reference TRBV30 and TRBJ2-5): SQTIHQWPATLVQPVGSPLSLECTVEGTSNPNLYWYRQAAGRGLQLLFYSVGIGQISSEVPQNLSASRPQDRQFILSSKKLLLSDSGFYLCAWSGGTSVIIQETQYFGPGTRLLVL.

This clonotype is judged medium-sized. This chain uses TRBV18 with TRBJ1-6, with D possibly matching TRBD1 (5 bases). The length of the CDR3 is 14 residues. Trimming took 1 base from V and 7 from J, leaving 8 bases between them. Germline lookup yields CDR1 KGHSH and CDR2 LQKENI. The CDR3 spells CASSPRGENSPLHF. In DNA form, the CDR3 reads TGTGCCAGCTCACCACGAGGGGAGAATTCACCCCTCCACTTT.

In this sample, this clonotype turned up a few times. CDR3 in DNA: TGTGCCAGCAGCGTAATCCCAGGGGCCTACTCCTACAATGAGCAGTTCTTC. It is translated as CASSVIPGAYSYNEQFF. The J gene is TRBJ2-1, the V gene TRBV9, with D possibly being TRBD1 (6 bases). V was trimmed by 1 base and J by 0 bases, leaving 14 bases between them. The CDR3 spans 17 residues. From germline, CDR1 is SGDLS and CDR2 YYNGEE.

This chain joins TRBV29-1 and TRBJ2-1, with 10 bases identical to TRBD2. Germline assignment: CDR1 SQVTM and CDR2 ANQGSEA. After removal of 7 bases from V and 4 bases from J, the junction contained 13 bases not matched to a gene. CDR3 length equals 16 residues. The CDR3 coding sequence is TGCAGCGCGGGAGGGGCTGGTAGCGGGAGGTACAATGAGCAGTTCTTC. As protein: CSAGGAGSGRYNEQFF.

This clonotype was counted at least ten times. The chain employs TRBV9 and TRBJ2-5; 10 nucleotides match TRBD1. V lost 0 bases, J lost 0 bases, and 5 bases stayed unmatched. Germline V gene data show CDR1 as SGDLS and CDR2 as YYNGEE. This CDR3 spans 17 amino acids. CDR3 amino acids: CASSVAGGQGYQETQYF. The CDR3 DNA sequence: TGTGCCAGCAGCGTAGCTGGGGGACAGGGGTACCAAGAGACCCAGTACTTC.

By sample fraction, this clonotype is medium-sized. The chain has TRBV6-6 and TRBJ1-3, with 7 nucleotides matching TRBD1. The CDR3 has 16 amino acids. Germline V gives CDR1 MNHNY, CDR2 SVGAGI (reference sequence). Unmatched junction bases numbered 4, after V lost 2 bases and J lost 0 bases. The CDR3 sequence: CASSYTTGHSGNTIYF. The CDR3 bases are TGTGCCAGCAGTTACACGACAGGGCACTCTGGAAACACCATATATTTT.

By sample share, this clonotype is medium-sized. The chain recombines TRBV6-5 with TRBJ1-6; TRBD1 matches at 7 bases. V lost 10 bases, J lost 7 bases, and 7 bases stayed unmatched. This CDR3 is 13 amino acids long. In germline, CDR1 is MNHEY, CDR2 SVGAGI. CDR3 nucleotides: TGTGCCACCGCGACAGGGAGAAATTCACCCCTCCACTTT. Amino acid sequence: CATATGRNSPLHF.

This clonotype is medium-sized within its sample. The V gene is TRBV27, the J gene TRBJ1-4, with unresolved D. This CDR3 contains 20 residues. Germline V gives CDR1 MNHEY, CDR2 SMNVEV (reference sequence). Trimming left V 3 bases short and J 0 bases short, with 23 bases between. CDR3 loop: CASSFPTTIRLLATNEKLFF. DNA for the CDR3: TGTGCCAGCAGTTTCCCCACCACAATTCGGTTATTGGCAACTAATGAAAAACTGTTTTTT.

This clonotype is medium-sized (0.01 to 0.1%) within its sample. V and J are TRBV19 and TRBJ1-6; D is unresolved. The CDR3 contains 14 residues. CDR1 is LNHDA and CDR2 is SQIVND in the germline V gene (reference sequence). Trimming shortened V by 5 bases and J by 6 bases, and 11 bases separated the two germline ends. The DNA for the CDR3 is TGTGCCAGTAGTGTCAGTAGAGCTAATTCACCCCTCCACTTT. Translation: CASSVSRANSPLHF.